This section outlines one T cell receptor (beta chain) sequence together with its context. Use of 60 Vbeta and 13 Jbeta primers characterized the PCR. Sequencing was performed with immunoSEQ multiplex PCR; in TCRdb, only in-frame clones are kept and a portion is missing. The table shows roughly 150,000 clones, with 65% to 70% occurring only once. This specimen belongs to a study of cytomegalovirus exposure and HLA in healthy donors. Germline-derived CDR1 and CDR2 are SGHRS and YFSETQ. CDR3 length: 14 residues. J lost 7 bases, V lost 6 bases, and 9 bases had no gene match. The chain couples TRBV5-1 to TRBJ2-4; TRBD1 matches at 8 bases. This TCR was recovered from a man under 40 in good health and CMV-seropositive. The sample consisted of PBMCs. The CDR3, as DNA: TGCGCCAGCAAGCCGACAGGGGATATGAACATTCAGTACTTC. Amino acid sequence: CASKPTGDMNIQYF.